This TCR beta chain was obtained from a study of identical twins. Findings and limits, study-wide: Insertions were reduced in abundant cord blood beta clonotypes but not in memory repertoires.

As for this clonotype: Its antigen is still unknown.

With template switching, a universal primer site was added, and the cDNA carried unique molecular identifiers. TCRdb used MiXCR to reprocess the 5' RACE reads, holding one entry per CDR3 protein. The sample records 460,000 or so distinct CDR3 sequences, about 14% being singletons. Each donor was a healthy Caucasian. Germline CDR1 is DFQATT and CDR2 is SNEGSKA (reference sequence). V was pared by 3 bases and J by 5 bases, with 16 bases between. The CDR3 extends over 14 amino acids. These same data were also listed under a study on yellow fever vaccine responses in identical twins.

The chain uses TRBV20-1 and TRBJ1-1; D is ambiguous. Sequenced: CD4+ T cells sorted from blood. The receptor was derived from a woman younger than 35 in good health. The CDR3 spells CSASRRKPRTEAFF. CDR3 DNA: TGCAGTGCTAGTAGGCGGAAACCGCGGACTGAAGCTTTCTTT.